This entry lists 2 T cell receptor beta chains sequenced from one sample in a study of T cells after yellow fever vaccination. TCRdb processed the 5' RACE reads anew with MiXCR; each CDR3 protein has one entry. The repertoire holds roughly 300,000 distinct CDR3 sequences, with roughly 8.4% as singletons. The sequences come from PBMCs, collected around 45 days after the first yellow fever vaccination. The receptors were sampled from a young man who received the YFV17D yellow fever vaccine.

This clonotype has only a few counts. J is TRBJ2-1 and V is TRBV3-1; the D gene is possibly TRBD1 (6 bases). CDR3 length: 13 amino acids. V was pared by 1 base and J by 6 bases, with 7 bases between. Looked up from germline, CDR1 is LGHDT and CDR2 is YNNKEL (reference sequence). CDR3 DNA: TGTGCCAGCAGCCAAGTCAGGGGCAATGAGCAGTTCTTC. Amino acids: CASSQVRGNEQFF.

This clonotype came up a few times. The chain couples TRBV5-1 to TRBJ2-7; 8 bases are shared with TRBD1. The CDR3 is 13 residues long. J lost 3 bases, V lost 4 bases, and 3 bases had no gene match. Germline CDR1 SGHRS, CDR2 YFSETQ. This CDR3 is CASSDGQGYEQYV. The CDR3, as DNA: TGCGCCAGCAGCGACGGACAGGGCTACGAGCAGTACGTC.